This TCR beta chain was obtained from a study of cytomegalovirus exposure and HLA in healthy donors (dated by TCRdb to about 2017). Regarding the study in general: In an earlier analysis of some 550 of the donors, about 270 Gb of sequence data and 90 million to 120 million unique TCR beta sequences from 180 million or so T cells were reported. Roughly 5 DR-DQ haplotypes were handled as single units for association and clustering because linkage in the cohort was strong. The number of donors typed differed by locus, with roughly 629-640 for A, B, C, DRB1 and DQB1, roughly 520 for DQA1, 600 to 610 for DPA1, and 400 to 490 for DPB1. Rather than using new phenotypic data, the later analysis identified candidate immune exposures from TCR beta sequences and from how often those sequences occurred across donors. To study patterns of TCR occurrence, a later analysis re-analyzed previously published TCR beta repertoires from 500 to 850 donors and added high-resolution HLA genotyping. Class I and class II HLA loci were covered by the typing at four-digit resolution. About 280 gigabases of sequencing data and tens of millions of unique TCR sequences were included in an early release covering roughly 600 HLA-typed donors. Along with the roughly 670-subject first cohort, a separate validation cohort of 120 different subjects was used. Genome-wide SNP genotypes for about 55% of the 666 donors were used in a later genetic analysis, which treated that subset as a discovery cohort. On average, around 240,000 unique TCR beta nucleotide sequences were sequenced per donor among 350 to 400 genotyped donors of the cohort, with roughly 18% of those sequences being non-productive. In an earlier analysis of 587 of the donors, high-throughput TCR beta sequencing was used to judge whether each TCR beta V gene segment behaved as functional or pseudogenic. Alongside the repertoire data, information on donor age, sex, ethnicity and CMV serostatus was compiled. High-throughput TCR immunosequencing, statistical association of individual TCRs with disease status, and machine learning were combined to predict cytomegalovirus infection status. The study aimed to test whether signatures of past pathogen exposure could be identified by cataloging public T cell receptors. The study used immunosequencing to profile the T cell repertoires of several hundred subjects and linked those repertoires to cytomegalovirus serostatus. Of the 398 genotyped donors, 81% were placed in the genetic ancestry cluster associated with self-reported Caucasian donors. Every repertoire in the discovery cohort had been generated on one and the same sequencing platform.

The research as a whole found: Strong co-occurrence of HLA alleles, especially DR and DQ, made assigning TCR associations to individual alleles difficult. The presence/absence analyses assumed that sequencing depth was roughly uniform across donors, and that assumption may not be true. Correlated functional status among segregating V segments might reflect linkage disequilibrium, but an unknown experimental factor could not be ruled out. A later analysis reported that several top co-occurrence clusters appeared linked to parvovirus B19, influenza, CMV and Epstein-Barr virus. An earlier analysis of approximately 570 of the donors showed that most TCR beta V segments appeared in productive rearrangements either about 87% or about 30% of the time, which broadly matched IMGT annotations. Across donors, most TCR sequences were observed very rarely, whereas some public TCRs were present in many individuals. Three of the identified cytomegalovirus-associated TCR beta chains were confirmed in vitro to be specific for cytomegalovirus antigens. In a later analysis, some 17,000 TCR beta sequences were associated with specific HLA alleles at a false discovery rate of 0.05. The 87-base-pair reads could not distinguish some IMGT-functional V segments, including TRBV6-2 and TRBV6-3, so those segments were excluded. Because counts were too low, seventeen rarely observed V segments, including chromosome 9 orphons, were excluded from the earlier analysis of a few hundred of the donors. In a later analysis, HLA-associated TCR beta chains were found to be more clonally expanded and to have lower generation probabilities than equally common non-associated chains. In a later analysis, most CMV-associated TCR beta chains were found to appear HLA-restricted, with HLA associations seemingly driven largely by CMV exposure. Cytomegalovirus status was reported to be diagnosed by the classifier with high specificity and sensitivity in both the original and validation cohorts. The only immune exposure information available for the cohort was CMV serostatus. The authors suggested that the approach could potentially be generalized to other disease states and immunological phenotypes. V-gene and J-gene trimming of TCR beta chains was associated with a missense DCLRE1C variant in a later genetic analysis, and the association was replicated in an independent cohort. A group of highly shared sequence variants was considered likely to be a technical artifact of the sequencing pipeline. A later genetic analysis reported fewer N-insertions in productive TCRs among donors in an Asian-associated ancestry cluster than the approximately 670-donor mean. The study gave a list of 150 to 200 TCR beta chains associated with cytomegalovirus. A further reported finding was that TCR beta sequences accurately predicted the HLA-A and HLA-B alleles for most subjects in the first cohort. HLA typing was unavailable for some donors at each locus, so association tests used only the typed subset. A later analysis found that TCR association rates varied across HLA loci, with DRB1 alleles showing the most associated TCRs and HLA-C alleles the fewest. This cohort had only TCR beta chains sequenced, and the lack of alpha or paired-chain data limited which features could be detected.

In the case of this clone: What antigen it recognizes has not been identified.

From V the trimming removes 6 bases and from J it removes 3 bases, while the gene matches leave 7 bases of the junction unaccounted for. The CDR3 runs 14 amino acids, cysteine and phenylalanine included. Kept here is only the CDR3 DNA, which spans 42 bases and is read in frame from base 1. The germline V gene yields MNHNS for CDR1 and SASEGT for CDR2. The library was prepared using the immunoSEQ multiplex PCR assay. For the multiplex PCR, a mixture combining 60 forward primers for TCR Vbeta segments and 13 reverse primers for TCR Jbeta segments was used. A multiplex PCR assay on genomic DNA amplified the CDR3 region of rearranged TCR beta genes. The amplified TCR beta libraries were sequenced on the Illumina HiSeq System as 87-base-pair reads. On the authors' methods: A later analysis counted around 72 million unique TCR beta chains across the 666 repertoires, and some 12 million of these chains were shared by at least two donors. A nearest-neighbor algorithm error-corrected the raw reads and collapsed the reads into unique sequences, merging closely related sequences to remove PCR and sequencing errors. V, D and J gene segments were assigned by aligning CDR3 sequences to IMGT reference sequences. For a sequence to be retained, a match of at least six nucleotides was required to both a V gene segment and a J gene segment. Rearrangements were classified as productive when the CDR3 lacked stop codons and remained in frame with V and J, and all other rearrangements were classified as non-productive. Following IMGT convention, CDR3 was defined as the stretch from the second conserved V-encoded cysteine up to the conserved J-encoded phenylalanine. The earlier analysis of about 590 of the donors excluded sequences that lacked an unambiguous match to a single V gene segment. An earlier analysis of fewer than 750 of the donors classified V segments as functional when productive rearrangements were above 56.7% and as segregating when the standard deviation between donors was above 5%. A statistical classification framework was built for diagnosing cytomegalovirus status from the catalog of TCR beta chain sequences. V and J gene assignment, in a later analysis, came from comparing TCR nucleotide sequences with IMGT/GENE-DB human TR gene sequences. Using the TCRdist pipeline, a later analysis assigned CDR3 sequences along with most-parsimonious VDJ recombination scenarios. In a later analysis, each TCR beta chain was defined by its CDR3 amino acid sequence together with its V-gene family, and reads lacking a unique V-gene family were excluded. A later analysis removed 600 or so highly shared, low-generation-probability nucleotide sequences to deal with suspected cross-contamination and a sequencing artifact. In a later analysis, a clonal expansion index for each public chain was calculated from normalized within-repertoire ranks of inferred template counts. Generation probabilities in a later analysis came from a VDJ recombination model fitted to out-of-frame rearrangements, and those results were checked against IGoR. In a later analysis, TCR-TCR, TCR-HLA and TCR-CMV co-occurrence was scored with hypergeometric tests, and a repertoire-size bias correction was applied to TCR pairs. False discovery rates were estimated in a later analysis by permuting HLA or CMV assignments 20 times. In a later analysis, co-occurring TCRs were grouped with DBSCAN, and TCRdist sequence similarity was added when clustering was performed within HLA-allele-positive subsets. Repertoires with fewer than 30,000 or more than 120,000 public chains, plus five repertoires with anomalous nucleotide sharing, were excluded from co-occurrence clustering. TCRdb took this table from immuneACCESS and kept in-frame rearrangements with V and J called. Such tables lack part of the clones; where checked against another copy, unresolved V genes explain under half of the gap, and the rest is unexplained. That table furnishes V, J and clone size, whereas the DNA furnished D and trimming. The table for this sample shows about 46,000 clones. The ten top clones hold roughly 1% of the sample.

The cohort consisted of fewer than 700 healthy bone marrow donors. At the time of sampling, every cohort member was nominally healthy, though immune exposures that went unrecorded were likely present. The donor was CMV seronegative and belonged to the group of 380 or so seronegative cohort members. A peripheral blood sample was collected from each donor, and TCR beta sequencing was performed on peripheral blood mononuclear cells. The Qiagen DNeasy Blood Extraction Kit was used to extract genomic DNA from the blood cell samples. Specimen: PBMCs. The TCR sequence derives from a woman aged 40 to 50 in good health and CMV-seronegative. Recombination connected TRBV6-1 to TRBJ2-7; TRBD2 aligns with 8 central bases. The CDR3 has the sequence CASSGSGTYYEQYF. The sequence in DNA is TGTGCCAGCAGCGGTAGCGGGACCTACTACGAGCAGTACTTC.